The entry below gives a single TCR beta chain sequence along with its context. What it binds is unknown. This record comes from a study of immune evolution from preneoplasia to lung adenocarcinoma. Study context: HLA loss of heterozygosity: 6% to 7.5% AIS, about 15% MIA, about 35% ADC, none AAH.

Whole-study findings and limits: Highest clonality occurred in KRAS-mutant, not EGFR-mutant or double wild-type, nodules.

Sequenced by immunoSEQ multiplex PCR; TCRdb stores in-frame clones only, minus some. The sample lists about 10,000 clones, 86% occurring once. With 0 bases removed from V and 2 bases from J, the gap between germline ends came to 8 bases. The CDR3 extends over 15 amino acids. Per the germline V gene, CDR1 is LNHDA and CDR2 is SQIVND (reference sequence). This chain connects TRBV19 to TRBJ1-5, with D uncertain. The sequence came from a person aged 70 to 79 with invasive lung adenocarcinoma. Sequenced: FFPE invasive lung adenocarcinoma tissue. CDR3 sequence reads: CASSIEGGGNQPQHF. In DNA form, the CDR3 reads TGTGCCAGTAGTATAGAGGGAGGAGGCAATCAGCCCCAGCATTTT. The full variable domain, in which reference TRBV19 and TRBJ1-5 provide the parts outside the CDR3, is DGGITQSPKYLFRKEGQNVTLSCEQNLNHDAMYWYRQDPGQGLRLIYYSQIVNDFQKGDIAEGYSVSREKKESFPLTVTSAQKNPTAFYLCASSIEGGGNQPQHFGDGTRLSIL.